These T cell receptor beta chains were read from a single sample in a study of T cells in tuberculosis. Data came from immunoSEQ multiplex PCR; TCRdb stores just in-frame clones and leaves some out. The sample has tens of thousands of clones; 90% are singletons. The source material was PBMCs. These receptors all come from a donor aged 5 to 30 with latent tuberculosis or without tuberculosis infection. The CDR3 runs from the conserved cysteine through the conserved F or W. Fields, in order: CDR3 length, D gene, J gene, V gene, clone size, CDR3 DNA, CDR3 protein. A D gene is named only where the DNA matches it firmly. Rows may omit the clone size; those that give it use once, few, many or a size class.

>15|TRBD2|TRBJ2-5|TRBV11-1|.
TGTGCCAGCAGCACGGTCTGGGGGACTAGAGATACCCAGTACTTC
CASSTVWGTRDTQYF
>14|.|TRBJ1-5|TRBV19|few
TGTGCCAGTAGTGCTTACAGGATGGAGCAGCCCCAGCATTTT
CASSAYRMEQPQHF
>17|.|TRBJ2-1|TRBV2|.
TGTGCCAGCAGTCGGGGGGCCGGGGAGGTCTCCTACAATGAGCAGTTCTTC
CASSRGAGEVSYNEQFF
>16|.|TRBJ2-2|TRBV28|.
TGTGCCAGCAGTTTATATCCAGTTTCGAACACCGGGGAGCTGTTTTTT
CASSLYPVSNTGELFF
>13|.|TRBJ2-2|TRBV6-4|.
TGTGCCAGCAGTGACTACGAGGCCGGGGAGCTGTTTTTT
CASSDYEAGELFF
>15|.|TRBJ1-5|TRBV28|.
TGTGCCAGCATACACACCCAGGGGACGAATCAGCCCCAGCATTTT
CASIHTQGTNQPQHF
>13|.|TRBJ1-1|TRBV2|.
TGTGCCAGCAGTGCGGGGGAGAACACTGAAGCTTTCTTT
CASSAGENTEAFF
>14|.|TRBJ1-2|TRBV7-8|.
TGTGCCAGCAGCCCGTCGACAGCCTACTATGGCTACACCTTC
CASSPSTAYYGYTF
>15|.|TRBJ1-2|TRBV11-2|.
TGTGCCAGCAGCTTAGTCGTTGACTCCAGCTATGGCTACACCTTC
CASSLVVDSSYGYTF
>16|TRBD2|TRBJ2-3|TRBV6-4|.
TGTGCCAGCAGTGACTCGAGCGGGGGGGCCAAAGATACGCAGTATTTT
CASSDSSGGAKDTQYF
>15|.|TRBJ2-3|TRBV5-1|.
TGCGCCAGCAGCTCCTTCTCAACAGGCACAGATACGCAGTATTTT
CASSSFSTGTDTQYF
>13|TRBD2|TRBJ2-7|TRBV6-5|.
TGTGCCAGCAGTTCTGGGGGGGGGTTCGAGCAGTACTTC
CASSSGGGFEQYF
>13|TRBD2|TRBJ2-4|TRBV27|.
TGTGCCACCAAAGCGGGGGGAACGTACATTCAGTACTTC
CATKAGGTYIQYF
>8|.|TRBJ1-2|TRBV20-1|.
TGCAGGATTGAGGGCTACACCTTC
CRIEGYTF
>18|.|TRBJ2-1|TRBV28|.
TGTGCCAGCAGTTTATGGGGGGGGGCACAGGTTCTAGGCAATGAGCAGTTCTTC
CASSLWGGAQVLGNEQFF
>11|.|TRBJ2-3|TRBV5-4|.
TGTGCCAGCAGCACACAAGATACGCAGTATTTT
CASSTQDTQYF
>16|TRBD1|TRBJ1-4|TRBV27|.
TGTGCCAGCAGACGCCGGACAGGGGGCGCAGGTGAAAAACTGTTTTTT
CASRRRTGGAGEKLFF
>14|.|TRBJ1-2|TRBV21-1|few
TGTGCCAGCAGCGGGCGACACGCTAACTATGGCTACACCTTC
CASSGRHANYGYTF
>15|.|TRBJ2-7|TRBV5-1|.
TGCGCCAGCAGCTTGGAGGGGTATGGGCCCTACGAGCAGTACTTC
CASSLEGYGPYEQYF
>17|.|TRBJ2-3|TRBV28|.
TGTGCCAGCAGTTTTGGGTCGTCTCACGGGATGGCAGATACGCAGTATTTT
CASSFGSSHGMADTQYF
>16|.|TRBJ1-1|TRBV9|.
TGTGCCAGCAGCGTAGATGGATCAGGCTTTAACACTGAAGCTTTCTTT
CASSVDGSGFNTEAFF
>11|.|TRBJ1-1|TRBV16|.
TGTGCCAGCAGCCAAGTAGAGTTTGCTTTCTTT
CASSQVEFAFF
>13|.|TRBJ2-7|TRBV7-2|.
TGTGCCAGCAGCTTAGTTAGTTTCTACGAGCAGTACTTC
CASSLVSFYEQYF
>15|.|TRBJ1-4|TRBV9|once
TGTGCCAGCAGCGTAGCTACGGGATCTAATGAAAAACTGTTTTTT
CASSVATGSNEKLFF
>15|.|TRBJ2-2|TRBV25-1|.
TGTGCCAGCAGTGAGGCAGGGCTGAACACCGGGGAGCTGTTTTTT
CASSEAGLNTGELFF
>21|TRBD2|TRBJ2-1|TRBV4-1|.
TGCGCCAGCAGCCAAGTATTGTTGCGACTAGCGGGGGGGCCTTCAGGCAATGAGCAGTTCTTC
CASSQVLLRLAGGPSGNEQFF
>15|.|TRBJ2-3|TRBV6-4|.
TGTGCCAGCAGTGACTCGCAAGGGGGCACAGATACGCAGTATTTT
CASSDSQGGTDTQYF
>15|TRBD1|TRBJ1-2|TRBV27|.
TGTGCCAGCAGTTCCCCGGGACAGGGAAGACTGGGCTACACCTTC
CASSSPGQGRLGYTF
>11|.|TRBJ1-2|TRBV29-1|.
TGCAGCGCCCAGCGTGGTTATGGCTACACCTTC
CSAQRGYGYTF
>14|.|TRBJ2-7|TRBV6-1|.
TGTGCCAGCATCCCCGGGGATCGCTCCTACGAGCAGTACTTC
CASIPGDRSYEQYF
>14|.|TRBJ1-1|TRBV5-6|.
TGTGCCAGCAGCTTGCTTAGGGGGAACACTGAAGCTTTCTTT
CASSLLRGNTEAFF
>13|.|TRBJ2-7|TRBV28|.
TGTGCCAGCAGTTTAACTAGCCCCCACGAGCAGTACTTC
CASSLTSPHEQYF
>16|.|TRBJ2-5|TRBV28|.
TGTGCCAGCAGTACCTACAAAAACAGATACCAAGAGACCCAGTACTTC
CASSTYKNRYQETQYF
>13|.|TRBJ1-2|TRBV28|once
TGTGCCGCCCACCGGGAAGGTGACTATGGCTACACCTTC
CAAHREGDYGYTF
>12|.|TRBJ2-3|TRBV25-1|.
TGTGCCAGCAGTGAAGTTTCGGATACGCAGTATTTT
CASSEVSDTQYF
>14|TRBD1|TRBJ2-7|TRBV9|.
TGTGCCAGCAGCGTAGGGGGACAGACCTACGAGCAGTACTTC
CASSVGGQTYEQYF
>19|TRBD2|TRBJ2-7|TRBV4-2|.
TGTGCCAGCAGCCAAGAGGGTACTAGCGGGGGGACCAGCTCCTACGAGCAGTACTTC
CASSQEGTSGGTSSYEQYF
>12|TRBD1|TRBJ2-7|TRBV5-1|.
TGCGCCAGCAGCTTGCAGGGGGACGAGCAGTACTTC
CASSLQGDEQYF
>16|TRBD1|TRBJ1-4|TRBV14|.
TGTGCCAGCAGCGCCCGAACAGGGGGCTTCCGTGAAAAACTGTTTTTT
CASSARTGGFREKLFF
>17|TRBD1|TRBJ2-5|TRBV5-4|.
TGTGCCAGCAGCCTTCATGGACAGGGCAAAGGGCAAGAGACCCAGTACTTC
CASSLHGQGKGQETQYF
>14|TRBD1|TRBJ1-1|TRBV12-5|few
TGTGCTAGTGGTTTGGATCCAGGGGGCACTGAAGCTTTCTTT
CASGLDPGGTEAFF
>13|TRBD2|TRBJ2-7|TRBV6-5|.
TGTGCCAGCCGGGCTAGCGGAACCTACGAGCAGTACTTC
CASRASGTYEQYF